This T cell receptor beta chain was sequenced during a study of CD8 T cells in Susac syndrome (dated by TCRdb to between 2018 and 2021). Study-wide context: Among the Susac syndrome patients who were sequenced, clinically active disease was present in five or six and clinical remission was observed in under ten. At the time of blood withdrawal, Susac syndrome patients were either therapy-naive, taking corticosteroids (with some also receiving IVIg), or on IVIg alone. Repertoire sequencing was used to test whether CD8+ T cell activation and differentiation in Susac syndrome was antigen driven.

RNA was extracted using the RNeasy kit, and roughly 0.45 to 1 microgram was reverse transcribed with random hexamers. The immunoSEQ multiplex PCR assay, covering 54 Vbeta and 13 Jbeta segments, was used to amplify TCR beta CDR3 regions. To correct PCR amplification bias, a synthetic template baseline was used for both primer optimization and computational correction. As for the authors' bioinformatics: Only productive sequences were kept, with reads annotated to V, D and J genes according to IMGT and analyzed in immunoSEQ Analyzer. Clonality was calculated as one minus the Shannon entropy normalized by log2 of the number of productive unique sequences. For each patient and control, public and private clones were evaluated among the 100 most prevalent clones. Clones were defined as Susac-specific when absent from the healthy and MS cohorts, from approximately 1,100 published viral clones and from other ImmuneACCESS disease sequences. TCRdb reprocessing: public reads trimmed at Q25 with fastp, clones called with MiXCR, in-frame beta chains kept. One record per CDR3 amino acid sequence lists the most common genes and DNA. TCRdb's processing, not the authors', yielded these V and J calls. The sample records 130,000 to 150,000 distinct CDR3 sequences, around 95% of which are singletons. The ten top clones hold more than 0.075% of the sample.

High-throughput TCR beta sequencing profiled peripheral blood CD8+ and CD4+ T cells from healthy donors, Susac syndrome patients and multiple sclerosis patients. Susac syndrome patients met recently defined diagnostic criteria for definite or probable disease. Bulk CD8+ and CD4+ T cells were purified by magnetic negative isolation, whereas CD8+ TEMRA cells were enriched by FACS. Blood was drawn into EDTA tubes, processed within 24 hours, and PBMCs were isolated by density gradient centrifugation. PBMCs intended for TCR sequencing were cryopreserved in liquid nitrogen and thawed later in a water bath at 37 degrees C. The sorted or isolated CD4+, CD8+ and CD8+ TEMRA cells reached a purity of at least 90%. About this clonotype itself: Its recognized antigen is unknown. No much larger clone is present one base from it, and per-base qualities are unavailable.

Paper-wide results and their limitations: The TCR sequencing and HLA analysis was acknowledged to have included a relatively small number of individuals. The CD4+ T cell repertoire of patients with Susac syndrome showed no detectable clonal expansion.

CDR1 and CDR2 (MDHEN, SYDVKM) derive from the germline V gene. CDR3 length: 15 amino acids, cysteine to phenylalanine. The sequence is cut down to CDR3 DNA, 45 bases in frame from base 1. The V end gives up 5 bases and the J end 0 bases, leaving 5 bases in the junction not matched to a gene. Sequencing was done on a sample of CD4+ T cells from PBMCs. The rearrangement combines TRBV28 with TRBJ2-3; 7 central bases correspond to TRBD2. The sequence was obtained from a human donor with Susac syndrome. This receptor carries the CDR3 CASSRPSGSTDTQYF. The sequenced DNA is TGTGCCAGCAGTCGCCCTAGCGGAAGCACAGATACGCAGTATTTT.